The rows below give T cell receptor beta chains drawn from one sample of a study of OX40 agonist ivuxolimab in advanced cancers. Generated by immunoSEQ multiplex PCR, the TCRdb table keeps only in-frame clones and is missing some. The sample shows some 34,000 clones, approximately 90% of them seen only once. Material: CD4+ or CD8+ T cells sorted from blood, obtained in a trial of the OX40 agonist ivuxolimab. The receptor set was obtained from an adult with an advanced solid tumor such as melanoma, head and neck, liver or kidney cancer. Both conserved end residues are part of each CDR3. The D gene is left open where the match is weak. Clone sizes are given selectively: once, few, many, or a class where the clone is expanded.

len | abundance | j_gene | d_gene | v_gene | CDR3aa | CDR3nt
16 | - | TRBJ2-3 | TRBD2 | TRBV19 | CASSTLAGYSTDTQYF | TGTGCCAGTAGTACGCTAGCGGGCTATAGCACAGATACGCAGTATTTT
14 | - | TRBJ1-5 | - | TRBV15 | CATSIRQFNQPQHF | TGTGCCACCAGCATCAGACAGTTTAATCAGCCCCAGCATTTT
12 | once | TRBJ2-7 | - | TRBV2 | CASSTGRNEQYF | TGTGCCAGCAGTACCGGACGGAACGAGCAGTACTTC
17 | - | TRBJ2-3 | TRBD2 | TRBV30 | CAWSSYGLAVPTDTQYF | TGTGCCTGGAGTTCTTATGGACTAGCGGTCCCCACAGATACGCAGTATTTT
15 | few | TRBJ1-3 | - | TRBV7-3 | CASSLLRGSGNTIYF | TGTGCCAGCAGCTTATTGAGGGGTTCGGGAAACACCATATATTTT
9 | - | TRBJ2-1 | - | TRBV20-1 | CSGGIEQFF | TGCAGTGGTGGGATTGAGCAGTTCTTC
14 | - | TRBJ2-7 | - | TRBV30 | CAWSVTLSSYEQYF | TGTGCCTGGAGTGTAACTCTAAGCTCCTACGAGCAGTACTTC
15 | - | TRBJ2-3 | - | TRBV6-5 | CASSYSLLPADTQYF | TGTGCCAGCAGTTACTCGCTGCTCCCCGCAGATACGCAGTATTTT
16 | - | TRBJ2-5 | - | TRBV11-1 | CASSLPRGGVGETQYF | TGTGCCAGCAGCCTTCCCAGGGGAGGGGTCGGAGAGACCCAGTACTTC
11 | - | TRBJ2-1 | TRBD1 | TRBV25-1 | CASSTGGEQFF | TGTGCCAGCAGCACAGGGGGTGAGCAGTTCTTC
14 | - | TRBJ1-4 | - | TRBV13 | CASSQAGYNEKLFF | TGTGCCAGCAGCCAGGCTGGCTATAATGAAAAACTGTTTTTT
17 | - | TRBJ1-6 | TRBD1 | TRBV25-1 | CASSEWTGSLLDSPLHF | TGTGCCAGCAGTGAATGGACAGGGAGTTTGTTGGATTCACCCCTCCACTTT
20 | few | TRBJ2-1 | TRBD2 | TRBV10-1 | CASSEISPGMLAGGHNEQFF | TGCGCCAGCAGTGAAATCTCTCCAGGGATGCTAGCGGGAGGGCACAATGAGCAGTTCTTC
18 | - | TRBJ2-5 | TRBD2 | TRBV11-2 | CASSFYIQLAGEGETQYF | TGTGCCAGCAGCTTCTACATACAACTAGCGGGAGAAGGAGAGACCCAGTACTTC
14 | - | TRBJ2-7 | - | TRBV7-3 | CASSPSGGTYEQYF | TGTGCCAGCAGCCCCTCGGGTGGGACTTACGAGCAGTACTTC
16 | - | TRBJ2-1 | TRBD2 | TRBV7-9 | CASSVRLAGGYNEQFF | TGTGCCAGCAGCGTCAGACTAGCGGGAGGGTACAATGAGCAGTTCTTC
13 | - | TRBJ1-3 | - | TRBV10-3 | CAISEGEGNTIYF | TGTGCCATCAGTGAGGGGGAAGGAAACACCATATATTTT
16 | once | TRBJ2-7 | TRBD2 | TRBV28 | CASSPTSGSRLYEQYF | TGTGCCAGCAGTCCGACTAGCGGGTCCCGGCTCTACGAGCAGTACTTC
15 | - | TRBJ2-1 | TRBD1 | TRBV7-3 | CASSLTLTGGDEQFF | TGTGCCAGCAGCTTAACGCTGACAGGGGGGGATGAGCAGTTCTTC
14 | - | TRBJ1-1 | - | TRBV2 | CASSEAQGHTEAFF | TGTGCCAGCAGTGAGGCGCAGGGTCACACTGAAGCTTTCTTT
13 | - | TRBJ1-1 | - | TRBV7-9 | CASSLGRELEAFF | TGTGCCAGCAGCTTAGGTAGGGAGTTAGAAGCTTTCTTT
14 | - | TRBJ1-5 | - | TRBV28 | CASSEGVYNQPQHF | TGTGCCAGCAGTGAAGGGGTGTACAATCAGCCCCAGCATTTT
14 | once | TRBJ1-5 | - | TRBV10-3 | CAISEIGSNQPQHF | TGTGCCATCAGTGAAATAGGGAGCAATCAGCCCCAGCATTTT
15 | - | TRBJ2-1 | - | TRBV25-1 | CATTGGREFYNEQFF | TGTGCCACCACGGGGGGCAGGGAATTTTACAATGAGCAGTTCTTC
16 | - | TRBJ2-1 | TRBD2 | TRBV19 | CASSIPFSGGYNEQFF | TGTGCCAGTAGTATACCTTTTAGCGGGGGGTACAATGAGCAGTTCTTC
13 | - | TRBJ2-7 | - | TRBV27 | CASSPSISYEQYF | TGTGCCAGCAGTCCTTCAATCTCCTACGAGCAGTACTTC
17 | - | TRBJ1-1 | - | TRBV4-3 | CASSQDGLIPAGTEAFF | TGCGCCAGCAGCCAAGATGGCCTAATCCCCGCGGGGACTGAAGCTTTCTTT
15 | once | TRBJ2-3 | TRBD2 | TRBV19 | CASRNIAGVSDTQYF | TGTGCCAGTAGAAATATAGCGGGAGTGTCTGATACGCAGTATTTT
13 | - | TRBJ1-5 | - | TRBV6-5 | CASSYWENQPQHF | TGTGCCAGCAGTTACTGGGAAAATCAGCCCCAGCATTTT
20 | - | TRBJ2-7 | TRBD2 | TRBV15 | CATSRDTSGRFDTSSYEQYF | TGTGCCACCAGCAGAGATACTAGCGGGAGGTTCGATACGAGCTCCTACGAGCAGTACTTC
18 | - | TRBJ2-7 | TRBD1 | TRBV25-1 | CASSEFSRGHPSTYEQYF | TGTGCCAGCAGTGAATTCAGCAGGGGGCACCCTTCCACCTACGAGCAGTACTTC
14 | - | TRBJ2-1 | - | TRBV10-3 | CAISEGSGDNEQFF | TGTGCCATCAGTGAAGGATCGGGGGACAATGAGCAGTTCTTC
15 | - | TRBJ2-7 | TRBD1 | TRBV5-1 | CASSLEGQGSNEQYF | TGCGCCAGCAGCTTGGAGGGACAGGGATCCAACGAGCAGTACTTC
14 | - | TRBJ2-3 | TRBD2 | TRBV6-6 | CASSQLAGADTQYF | TGTGCCAGCAGCCAACTAGCGGGAGCAGATACGCAGTATTTT
13 | - | TRBJ2-5 | - | TRBV7-9 | CASSLGYQETQYF | TGTGCCAGCAGCTTGGGGTACCAAGAGACCCAGTACTTC
17 | - | TRBJ2-2 | - | TRBV1 | CTSSQETGTGVDGELFF | TGCACCAGCAGCCAAGAGACCGGGACAGGGGTCGACGGGGAGCTGTTTTTT
16 | - | TRBJ2-1 | - | TRBV28 | CASSLFRDANYNEQFF | TGTGCCAGCAGTTTATTCAGGGACGCGAACTACAATGAGCAGTTCTTC
15 | few | TRBJ1-5 | TRBD1 | TRBV19 | CASSTWGQGHQPQHF | TGTGCCAGTAGTACCTGGGGACAGGGTCATCAGCCCCAGCATTTT
16 | - | TRBJ2-3 | TRBD2 | TRBV7-9 | CASSFFSGMGADTQYF | TGTGCCAGCAGCTTCTTTAGCGGGATGGGTGCAGATACGCAGTATTTT
14 | - | TRBJ2-5 | TRBD2 | TRBV11-2 | CASSPSGVQETQYF | TGTGCCAGCAGCCCTAGCGGGGTCCAAGAGACCCAGTACTTC
18 | - | TRBJ1-4 | - | TRBV4-1 | CASSLPSSGTGLNEKLFF | TGCGCCAGCAGCTTACCTAGTTCGGGAACGGGACTTAATGAAAAACTGTTTTTT